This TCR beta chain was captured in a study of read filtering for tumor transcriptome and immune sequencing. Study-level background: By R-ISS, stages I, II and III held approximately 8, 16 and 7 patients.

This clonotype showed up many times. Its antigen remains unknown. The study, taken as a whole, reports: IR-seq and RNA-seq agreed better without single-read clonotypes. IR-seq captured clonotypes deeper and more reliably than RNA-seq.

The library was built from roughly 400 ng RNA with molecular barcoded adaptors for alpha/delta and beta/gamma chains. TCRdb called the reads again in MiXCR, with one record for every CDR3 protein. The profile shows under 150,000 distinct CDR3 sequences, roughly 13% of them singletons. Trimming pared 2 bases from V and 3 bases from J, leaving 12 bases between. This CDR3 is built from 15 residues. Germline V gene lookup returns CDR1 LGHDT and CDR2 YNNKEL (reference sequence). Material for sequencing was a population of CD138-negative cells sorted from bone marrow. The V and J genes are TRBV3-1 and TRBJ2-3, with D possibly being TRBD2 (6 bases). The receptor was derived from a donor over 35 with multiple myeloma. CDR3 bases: TGTGCCAGCAGCCAACTCCACGGAGGGACAGATACGCAGTATTTT. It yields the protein CASSQLHGGTDTQYF.